The 6 T cell receptor beta chains below all came from one sample that was sequenced in a study of beta chain features in type 1 diabetes listed by TCRdb under 2018. Study-wide conclusions, independent of this receptor: Type 1 diabetes patients showed a moderate but significant shortening of TCRB CDR3 length in all four CD4+ subsets.

These receptors' antigens are unknown. Libraries were built with the immunoSEQ multiplex PCR assay. The entire isolated RNA was reverse transcribed using the High Capacity cDNA Reverse Transcription Kit, and thus expressed TCRB transcripts were sequenced. TCRdb's version of the immuneACCESS table is confined to in-frame rearrangements and falls short of the full clone set. An unresolved V gene accounts for under half of the shortfall where checked; the remainder is of unknown origin. This sample holds more than 550,000 clones; more than 13% were observed only once. The biggest ten clones account for 0.035% to 0.04% of the sample. Sequences were obtained from naive CD4+ T cells from blood. The sample's cell subset or site label, decoded: true naive CD4+ T cells. These receptors were collected from a man between 18 and 29 years old with type 1 diabetes.

This clone appeared a few times. The chain couples TRBV18 to TRBJ2-5; D ambiguous. The germline V gene has CDR1 KGHSH and CDR2 LQKENI. The CDR3 spans 17 residues. V was pared by 1 base and J by 5 bases, with 20 bases between. The CDR3 DNA reads TGTGCCAGCTCACCACAGCCCGGTGGCCAAGTGGGGGAGACCCAGTACTTC. Translating gives CASSPQPGGQVGETQYF.

The rearrangement joins TRBV28 to TRBJ1-6; possible D gene TRBD1, 5 bases. Germline CDR1 MDHEN, CDR2 SYDVKM. CDR3 length equals 17 residues. Trimming removed 8 bases at V and 3 bases at J, with 20 bases between. The CDR3 coding sequence is TGTGCCAGCTATGGCCAGGGCAGCAGTTACTATAATTCACCCCTCCACTTT. Encoded protein: CASYGQGSSYYNSPLHF.

The chain uses TRBV5-4 and TRBJ1-1, with D uncertain. From germline, CDR1 is SGHNT and CDR2 YYREEE (reference sequence). Trimming took off 9 bases at V and 3 bases at J, with 12 bases between the two ends. The CDR3 consists of 12 residues. The CDR3 loop reads CATLKEDTEAFF. CDR3 nucleotides: TGTGCCACCTTAAAGGAGGACACTGAAGCTTTCTTT.

This clone was recorded a few times. V usage is TRBV27 and J usage is TRBJ2-1; 16 bases agree with TRBD2. Germline V gene data show CDR1 as MNHEY and CDR2 as SMNVEV (reference sequence). The length of the CDR3 is 20 residues. After removal of 5 bases from V and 0 bases from J, the junction contained 10 bases not matched to a gene. The CDR3 protein is CASSPKGLAGGLSSYNEQFF. CDR3 DNA: TGTGCCAGCAGTCCAAAGGGACTAGCGGGGGGGCTGAGCTCCTACAATGAGCAGTTCTTC.

The rearrangement joins TRBV5-4 to TRBJ2-1; 8 positions agree with TRBD2. After removal of 5 bases from V and 2 bases from J, the junction contained 12 bases not matched to a gene. The length of the CDR3 is 17 residues. The germline CDR1 and CDR2 sequences are SGHNT and YYREEE (reference sequence). CDR3 bases: TGTGCCAGCAGAAGCTCCAGCGGGAGCGGGACCTACAATGAGCAGTTCTTC. Residues: CASRSSSGSGTYNEQFF. The full variable domain, with the rest looked up from reference TRBV5-4 and TRBJ2-1, is ETGVTQSPTHLIKTRGQQVTLRCSSQSGHNTVSWYQQALGQGPQFIFQYYREEENGRGNFPPRFSGLQFPNYSSELNVNALELDDSALYLCASRSSSGSGTYNEQFFGPGTRLTVL.

This clone turned up a few times. V gene TRBV13 combines with J gene TRBJ1-1; D is possibly TRBD1 (5 bases). Germline V lookup: CDR1 PRHDT, CDR2 FYEKMQ (reference sequence). The CDR3 is 14 residues long. Trimming left V 0 bases short and J 6 bases short, with 11 bases between. CDR3 bases: TGTGCCAGCAGCTTAGGCCCGCGGGGCGCTGAAGCTTTCTTT. Translated, it gives CASSLGPRGAEAFF.